This T cell receptor beta chain is from a study of T cells in Graves' hyperthyroidism and ophthalmopathy. Study in general: Peripheral blood samples were taken at initial diagnosis, prior to any treatment.

This clonotype was recorded many times. CDR1 and CDR2 from the germline V gene are MDHEN and SYDVKM. Trimming took 6 bases from V and 2 from J, leaving 5 bases between them. CDR3 length: 13 amino acids. RNA transcripts yielded amplified TCR beta CDR3 regions. Using the HTBI primer set, a first-round RT-PCR was run on the TCR CDR3. TCRdb passed the multiplex PCR reads through MiXCR, listing each CDR3 protein once. The sample consists of around 690,000 distinct CDR3 sequences, around 16% of them appearing once. Fresh peripheral blood, roughly 9.6 ml, was the source of the PBMCs. The source material was blood. The clonotype was recovered from a man aged 45-65 years with Graves' hyperthyroidism. This chain connects TRBV28 to TRBJ2-6; D call uncertain. The chain's CDR3 is CASSLTGANVLTF. CDR3 nucleotide sequence: TGTGCCAGCAGCTTAACTGGGGCCAACGTCCTGACTTTC.